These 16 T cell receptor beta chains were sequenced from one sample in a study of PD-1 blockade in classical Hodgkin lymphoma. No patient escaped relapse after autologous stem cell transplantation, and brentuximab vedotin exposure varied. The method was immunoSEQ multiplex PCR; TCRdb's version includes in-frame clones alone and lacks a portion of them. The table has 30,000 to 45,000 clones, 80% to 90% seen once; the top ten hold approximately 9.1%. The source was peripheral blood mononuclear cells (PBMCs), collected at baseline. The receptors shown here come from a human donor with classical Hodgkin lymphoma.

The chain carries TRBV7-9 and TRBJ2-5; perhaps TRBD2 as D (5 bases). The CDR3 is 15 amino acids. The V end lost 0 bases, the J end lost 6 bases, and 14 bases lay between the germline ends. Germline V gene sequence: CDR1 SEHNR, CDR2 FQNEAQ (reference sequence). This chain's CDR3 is CASSLAILHGKTQYF. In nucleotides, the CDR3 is TGTGCCAGCAGCTTAGCAATCCTACACGGGAAGACCCAGTACTTC.

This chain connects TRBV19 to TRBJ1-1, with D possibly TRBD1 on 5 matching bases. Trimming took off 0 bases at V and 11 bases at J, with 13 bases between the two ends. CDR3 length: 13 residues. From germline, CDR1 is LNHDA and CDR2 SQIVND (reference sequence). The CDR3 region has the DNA TGTGCCAGTAGTATAGACCCGGGACGGTATGCTTTCTTT. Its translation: CASSIDPGRYAFF.

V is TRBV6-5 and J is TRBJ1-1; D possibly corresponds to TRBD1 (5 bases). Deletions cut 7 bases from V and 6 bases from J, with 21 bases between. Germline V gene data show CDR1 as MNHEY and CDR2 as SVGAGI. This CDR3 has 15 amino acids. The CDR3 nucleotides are TGTGCCAGCACCTACAGGTGGAGGCCAAACGCTGAAGCTTTCTTT. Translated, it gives CASTYRWRPNAEAFF.

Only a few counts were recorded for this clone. DNA for the CDR3: TGTGCCAGCTCAGCGGGACAGCGGAACACCGGGGAGCTGTTTTTT. This sequence encodes CASSAGQRNTGELFF. V is TRBV18 and J is TRBJ2-2; possibly TRBD1 for D (7 bases). Germline CDR1 KGHSH, CDR2 LQKENI. The CDR3 covers 15 residues. The V end was cut by 5 bases, the J end by 1 base, with 11 bases between.

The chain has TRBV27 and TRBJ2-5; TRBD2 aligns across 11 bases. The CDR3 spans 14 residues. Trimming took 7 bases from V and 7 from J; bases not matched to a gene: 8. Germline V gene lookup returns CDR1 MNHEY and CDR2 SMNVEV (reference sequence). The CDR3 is CASKLSGTSGTQYF. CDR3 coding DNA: TGTGCCAGCAAATTGAGTGGGACTAGCGGGACCCAGTACTTC.

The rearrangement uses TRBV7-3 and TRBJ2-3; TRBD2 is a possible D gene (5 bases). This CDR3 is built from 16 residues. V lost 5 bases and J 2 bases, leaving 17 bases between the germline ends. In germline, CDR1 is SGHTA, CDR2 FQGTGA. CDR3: CASSPGVLGDTDTQYF. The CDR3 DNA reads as TGTGCCAGCAGCCCCGGGGTCCTCGGAGACACAGATACGCAGTATTTT.

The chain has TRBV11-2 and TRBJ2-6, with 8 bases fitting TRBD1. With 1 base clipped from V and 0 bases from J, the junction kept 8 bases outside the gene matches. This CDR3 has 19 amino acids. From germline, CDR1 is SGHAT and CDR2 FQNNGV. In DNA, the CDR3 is TGTGCCAGCAGCTTAGCAGACAGGGGTATTCTCTCTGGGGCCAACGTCCTGACTTTC. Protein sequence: CASSLADRGILSGANVLTF. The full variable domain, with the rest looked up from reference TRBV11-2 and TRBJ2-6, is EAGVAQSPRYKIIEKRQSVAFWCNPISGHATLYWYQQILGQGPKLLIQFQNNGVVDDSQLPKDRFSAERLKGVDSTLKIQPAKLEDSAVYLCASSLADRGILSGANVLTFGAGSRLTVL.

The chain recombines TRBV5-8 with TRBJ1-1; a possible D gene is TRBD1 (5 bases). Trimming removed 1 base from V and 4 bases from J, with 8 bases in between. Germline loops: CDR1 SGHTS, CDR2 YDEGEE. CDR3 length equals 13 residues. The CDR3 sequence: CASSLLGRTEAFF. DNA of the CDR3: TGTGCCAGCAGCTTGCTGGGGCGCACTGAAGCTTTCTTT.

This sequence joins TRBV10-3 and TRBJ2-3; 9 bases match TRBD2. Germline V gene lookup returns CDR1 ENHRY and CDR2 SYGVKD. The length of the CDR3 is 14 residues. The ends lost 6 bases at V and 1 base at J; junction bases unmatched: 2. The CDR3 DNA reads TGTGCCATCAGGACTAGCGGAGGCACAGATACGCAGTATTTT. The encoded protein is CAIRTSGGTDTQYF.

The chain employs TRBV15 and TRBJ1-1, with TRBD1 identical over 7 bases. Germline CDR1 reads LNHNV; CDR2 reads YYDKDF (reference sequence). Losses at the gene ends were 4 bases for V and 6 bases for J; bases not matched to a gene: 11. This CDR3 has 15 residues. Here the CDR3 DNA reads TGTGCCACCAGCAAAACACGACAGGGTTCGGCTGAAGCTTTCTTT. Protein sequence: CATSKTRQGSAEAFF.

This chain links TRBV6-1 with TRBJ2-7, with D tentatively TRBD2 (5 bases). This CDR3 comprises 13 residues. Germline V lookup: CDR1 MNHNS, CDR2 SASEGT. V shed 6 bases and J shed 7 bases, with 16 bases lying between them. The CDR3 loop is CASRSRGTGEQYF. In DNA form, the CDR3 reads TGTGCCAGCAGGTCTCGGGGAACGGGGGAGCAGTACTTC.

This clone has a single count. CDR3 sequence reads: CASRGRSYGYTF. As DNA, the CDR3 is TGTGCCAGCAGGGGGCGTAGCTATGGCTACACCTTC. The rearrangement uses TRBV28 and TRBJ1-2; perhaps TRBD1 as D (5 bases). Germline values: CDR1 MDHEN, CDR2 SYDVKM. V gave up 6 bases and J gave up 4 bases, with 9 bases separating them. The CDR3 has 12 amino acids.

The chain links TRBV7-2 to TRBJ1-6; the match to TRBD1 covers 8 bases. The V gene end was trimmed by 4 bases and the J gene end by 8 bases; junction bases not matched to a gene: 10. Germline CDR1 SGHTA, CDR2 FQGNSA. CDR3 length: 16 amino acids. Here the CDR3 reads CASSYLPTGAHSPLHF. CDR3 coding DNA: TGTGCCAGCAGCTACTTACCGACAGGGGCGCATTCACCCCTCCACTTT.

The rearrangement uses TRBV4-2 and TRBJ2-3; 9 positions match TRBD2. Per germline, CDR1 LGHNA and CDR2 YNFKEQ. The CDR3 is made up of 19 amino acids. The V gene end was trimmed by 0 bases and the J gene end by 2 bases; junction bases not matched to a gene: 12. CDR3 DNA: TGTGCCAGCAGCCAAGATAAGCGGGGGGCACCCCATTCCACAGATACGCAGTATTTT. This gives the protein CASSQDKRGAPHSTDTQYF.

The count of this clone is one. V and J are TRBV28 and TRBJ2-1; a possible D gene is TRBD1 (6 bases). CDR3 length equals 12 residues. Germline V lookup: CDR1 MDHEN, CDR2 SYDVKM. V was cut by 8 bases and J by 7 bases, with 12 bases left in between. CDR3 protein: CASSLRGNEQFF. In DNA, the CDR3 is TGTGCCAGCTCCTTGAGGGGGAATGAGCAGTTCTTC. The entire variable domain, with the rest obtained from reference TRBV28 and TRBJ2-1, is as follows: DVKVTQSSRYLVKRTGEKVFLECVQDMDHENMFWYRQDPGLGLRLIYFSYDVKMKEKGDIPEGYSVSREKKERFSLILESASTNQTSMYLCASSLRGNEQFFGPGTRLTVL.

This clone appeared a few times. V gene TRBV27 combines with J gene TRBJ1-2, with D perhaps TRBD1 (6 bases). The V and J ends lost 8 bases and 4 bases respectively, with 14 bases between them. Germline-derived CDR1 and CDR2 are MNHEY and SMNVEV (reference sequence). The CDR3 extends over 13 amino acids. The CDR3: CASSNRAFYGYTF. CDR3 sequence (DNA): TGTGCCAGCTCAAACAGGGCTTTCTATGGCTACACCTTC.